Presented here are 29 T cell receptor beta chains from one specimen sequenced in a study of blood T cell repertoires in COVID-19. Generated by immunoSEQ multiplex PCR, the TCRdb table keeps only in-frame clones and is missing some. The table records tens of thousands of clones, 70% to 90% of them present only once. The source material was peripheral blood. The receptors shown here come from a human donor in a cohort sampled during active COVID-19.

This chain connects TRBV7-2 to TRBJ2-1; D gene ambiguous. The length of the CDR3 is 14 residues. Per germline, CDR1 SGHTA and CDR2 FQGNSA. Trimming took off 4 bases at V and 8 bases at J, with 15 bases between the two ends. The chain's CDR3 is CASSSSGDHHEQFF. For the CDR3, the DNA is TGTGCCAGCAGCTCCTCGGGTGATCACCATGAGCAGTTCTTC.

The genes are TRBV24-1 and TRBJ2-1; 7 bases are shared with TRBD1. The CDR3 totals 16 residues. Trimming cost V 6 bases and J 0 bases; bases outside gene matches: 7. The germline V gene encodes CDR1 KGHDR and CDR2 SFDVKD. CDR3 sequence reads: CATSWGQLSSYNEQFF. The CDR3 coding sequence is TGTGCCACCAGTTGGGGACAGCTTAGCTCCTACAATGAGCAGTTCTTC.

The genes are TRBV5-1 and TRBJ1-1, with 10 bases fitting TRBD1. The CDR3 has 13 amino acids. The germline V gene encodes CDR1 SGHRS and CDR2 YFSETQ. The trim removed 9 bases at V and 1 base at J, leaving 3 bases unmatched. The CDR3 DNA is TGCGCCACCCGGACAGGGGGGAACACTGAAGCTTTCTTT. Its translation is CATRTGGNTEAFF. Variable domain in full (rest from reference TRBV5-1 and TRBJ1-1): KAGVTQTPRYLIKTRGQQVTLSCSPISGHRSVSWYQQTPGQGLQFLFEYFSETQRNKGNFPGRFSGRQFSNSRSEMNVSTLELGDSALYLCATRTGGNTEAFFGQGTRLTVV.

This chain connects TRBV6-2 or TRBV6-3 to TRBJ2-7, with D possibly being TRBD2 (6 bases). The CDR3 is 14 residues long. Trimming pared 6 bases from V and 3 bases from J, leaving 15 bases between. Germline V gives CDR1 MNHEY, CDR2 SVGEGT. The CDR3 loop is CASSRRGGDYEQYF. DNA of the CDR3: TGTGCCAGCAGCCGGAGGGGCGGGGACTACGAGCAGTACTTC.

As regards this clone: Sequence at one end of the junction differs from germline and may be a read error. This chain connects TRBV30 to TRBJ2-1, with D perhaps being TRBD1 or TRBD2 (5 bases each). This CDR3 contains 11 residues. Germline V gene data show CDR1 as GTSNPN and CDR2 as SVGIG (reference sequence). The CDR3 here is CAWRGANEQFF. As DNA, the CDR3 is TGTGCTTGGAGAGGGGCCAATGAGCAGTTCTTC. Filled out from reference TRBV30 and TRBJ2-1, the complete variable domain reads SQTIHQWPATLVQPVGSPLSLECTVEGTSNPNLYWYRQAAGRGLQLLFYSVGIGQISSEVPQNLSASRPQDRQFILSSKKLLLSDSGFYLCAWRGANEQFFGPGTRLTVL.

The genes are TRBV28 and TRBJ1-1; 8 bases match TRBD1. J gave up 1 base and V 6 bases, and 7 bases lay outside the gene matches. This CDR3 is 15 amino acids long. Germline lookup yields CDR1 MDHEN and CDR2 SYDVKM. The CDR3 sequence: CASSDNRGWNTEAFF. The DNA for the CDR3 is TGTGCCAGCAGCGATAACAGGGGGTGGAACACTGAAGCTTTCTTT.

V usage is TRBV19 and J usage is TRBJ1-1; possibly TRBD1 for D (6 bases). This CDR3 comprises 14 residues. CDR1 and CDR2 from the germline V gene are LNHDA and SQIVND (reference sequence). Deletions cut 5 bases from V and 2 bases from J, with 12 bases between. DNA of the CDR3: TGTGCCAGTAGTGAGAGACAGGCTAACACTGAAGCTTTCTTT. Protein: CASSERQANTEAFF.

The V and J genes are TRBV7-9 and TRBJ2-6, with 9 bases fitting TRBD2. Germline CDR1 SEHNR, CDR2 FQNEAQ (reference sequence). CDR3 length: 19 residues. The V and J ends lost 5 bases and 0 bases, in that order; junction bases with no gene match: 11. The CDR3 sequence is CASSRRTSVPFSGANVLTF. DNA of the CDR3: TGTGCCAGCAGCCGCCGGACTAGCGTTCCTTTCTCTGGGGCCAACGTCCTGACTTTC.

This clone was seen once. CDR3: CASSVGGTLGETQYF. CDR3 nucleotide sequence: TGTGCCAGCAGCGTAGGTGGGACATTGGGGGAGACCCAGTACTTC. The V call is TRBV9, the J call TRBJ2-5; tentatively, D is TRBD1 (6 bases). The CDR3 consists of 15 residues. The germline V gene has CDR1 SGDLS and CDR2 YYNGEE. V lost 0 bases to trimming and J lost 5 bases, with 14 bases between them.

The chain couples TRBV9 to TRBJ2-1, with 11 bases lining up with TRBD2. Per the germline V gene, CDR1 is SGDLS and CDR2 is YYNGEE. Germline trimming cut 5 bases from V and 9 bases from J; bases unmatched to any gene: 13. This CDR3 region has 16 residues. DNA of the CDR3: TGTGCCAGCAGTCATAGCGGGAGGGCCGCGAAGGGTGAGCAGTTCTTC. It codes for CASSHSGRAAKGEQFF.

This clone was observed a handful of times. The chain employs TRBV11-2 and TRBJ1-3; D call uncertain. Germline lookup yields CDR1 SGHAT and CDR2 FQNNGV. The germline V and J ends were trimmed by 8 bases and 1 base, with 6 bases remaining between them. The CDR3 spans 12 residues. In DNA, the CDR3 is TGTGCCAGCGGCAGGTCTGGAAACACCATATATTTT. Amino acids: CASGRSGNTIYF.

The chain couples TRBV9 to TRBJ2-5; D is uncertain. The CDR3 runs to 13 residues. Germline CDR1 and CDR2: SGDLS and YYNGEE. The V end was cut by 1 base, the J end by 2 bases, with 6 bases between. The CDR3 sequence is CASSVSQQETQYF. In DNA form, the CDR3 reads TGTGCCAGCAGCGTATCCCAGCAAGAGACCCAGTACTTC.

The chain has TRBV7-9 and TRBJ1-1; D ambiguous. Germline CDR1 is SEHNR and CDR2 is FQNEAQ (reference sequence). The CDR3 spans 15 residues. Trimming cost V 2 bases and J 3 bases, with 13 bases left between them. The CDR3 nucleotides read TGTGCCAGCAGCTTAAGGGCGGGTGACTACACTGAAGCTTTCTTT. Protein: CASSLRAGDYTEAFF.

The rearrangement links TRBV7-9 to TRBJ2-3, with TRBD2 matching over 9 bases. V was clipped by 9 bases and J by 7 bases; unmatched bases: 14. The CDR3 covers 15 residues. Germline-derived CDR1 and CDR2 are SEHNR and FQNEAQ (reference sequence). The CDR3 nucleotides read TGTGCCAGTAGTTCTCTGCGGGAGGGCCTGAATACGCAGTATTTT. It translates to CASSSLREGLNTQYF.

V is TRBV27 and J is TRBJ2-7, with 8 bases identical to TRBD1. Germline V gene sequence: CDR1 MNHEY, CDR2 SMNVEV (reference sequence). The CDR3 has 14 amino acids. V lost 4 bases to trimming and J lost 7 bases; unmatched junction nucleotides: 9. Here the CDR3 DNA reads TGTGCCAGCAGTTCTGGCTTAGGACAGGGTGAGCAGTACTTC. As protein: CASSSGLGQGEQYF.

The J gene is TRBJ1-5, the V gene TRBV28; weak D call: TRBD1 (6 bases). CDR3 length: 15 residues. V was pared by 6 bases and J by 0 bases, with 12 bases between. Germline lookup yields CDR1 MDHEN and CDR2 SYDVKM. The CDR3, as DNA: TGTGCCAGCAGCCTTGGGGGCCGTAGCAATCAGCCCCAGCATTTT. Amino acids: CASSLGGRSNQPQHF.

The V call is TRBV3-1 (or the pseudogene TRBV3-2), the J call TRBJ2-2; maybe TRBD1 (6 bases). Germline CDR1 is LGHDT and CDR2 is YNNKEL (reference sequence). V shed 5 bases and J shed 8 bases, with 12 bases lying between them. This CDR3 comprises 13 residues. The CDR3 loop reads CASSLQGGGELFF. As DNA, the CDR3 is TGTGCCAGCAGCTTACAGGGTGGGGGGGAGCTGTTTTTT.

The J gene is TRBJ2-1, the V gene TRBV14; 12 positions agree with TRBD2. The junction had 2 bases not matched to a gene; V was cut back by 5 bases and J by 3 bases. Germline V gene lookup returns CDR1 SGHDN and CDR2 FVKESK. The CDR3 is 15 residues long. The CDR3 DNA is TGTGCCAGCAGCGGACTAGCGGGACACTACAATGAGCAGTTCTTC. This sequence encodes CASSGLAGHYNEQFF.

About this clone itself: A read error may produce the germline difference seen at one junction end. The chain employs TRBV7-7 and TRBJ2-1, with D possibly TRBD1 on 6 matching bases. CDR1 SSHAT and CDR2 FNYEAQ come from the germline V gene (reference sequence). The CDR3 covers 17 residues. The CDR3 region has the DNA TGTGCTAGCACCTTTTCTTCAGGGGCTTTCTCCTACAATGAGCAGTTCTTC. It yields the protein CASTFSSGAFSYNEQFF.

This clone has only one observation. The V gene is TRBV5-1, the J gene TRBJ2-1, with 10 bases aligning to TRBD2. Per germline, CDR1 SGHRS and CDR2 YFSETQ. V lost 1 base to trimming and J lost 4 bases; unmatched junction nucleotides: 5. The CDR3 consists of 16 residues. CDR3 bases: TGCGCCAGCAGCTTGACAGCGGGAGGGGTATACAATGAGCAGTTCTTC. Translation: CASSLTAGGVYNEQFF.

The J gene is TRBJ1-6, the V gene TRBV3-1 (or the pseudogene TRBV3-2); D uncertain. The CDR3 extends over 14 amino acids. The V gene's germline CDR1 is LGHDT and CDR2 YNNKEL (reference sequence). V dropped 1 base and J dropped 8 bases, with 9 bases sitting between them. As DNA, the CDR3 is TGTGCCAGCAGCCAAGTCGATCAGTATTCACCCCTCCACTTT. As protein: CASSQVDQYSPLHF.

This chain connects TRBV7-6 to TRBJ2-1; D is undetermined. The germline gives CDR1 SGHVS, CDR2 FNYEAQ. CDR3 size: 16 residues. The V and J ends lost 4 bases and 1 base respectively, with 14 bases between them. The DNA of the CDR3 is TGTGCCAGCAGCTCTATTTACGGGTCATCCTACAATGAGCAGTTCTTC. Its protein product is CASSSIYGSSYNEQFF. Full variable domain (remainder filled in from reference TRBV7-6 and TRBJ2-1): GAGVSQSPRYKVTKRGQDVALRCDPISGHVSLYWYRQALGQGPEFLTYFNYEAQQDKSGLPNDRFSAERPEGSISTLTIQRTEQRDSAMYRCASSSIYGSSYNEQFFGPGTRLTVL.

The CDR3 DNA follows: TGTGCCAGCAGCCAAGAGGGTGTACGGGCCGGGGGGTTCTTC. Translation: CASSQEGVRAGGFF. The chain links TRBV3-1 (or the pseudogene TRBV3-2) to TRBJ2-1; maybe TRBD2 (6 bases). Trimming shortened V by 0 bases and J by 15 bases, and 18 bases separated the two germline ends. This CDR3 is 14 amino acids long. CDR1 is LGHDT, CDR2 YNNKEL, per germline (reference sequence).

The chain employs TRBV6-4 and TRBJ2-1; D may be TRBD1 (6 bases). The CDR3 length is 11 residues. V was pared by 8 bases and J by 11 bases, with 13 bases between. From germline, CDR1 is MRHNA and CDR2 SNTAGT. CDR3 nucleotides: TGTGCCAGCGAGAGGACAGAAAAGCAGTTCTTC. The encoded protein is CASERTEKQFF.

Notes on this clone: Other DNA sequences in this sample translate to the same CDR3. The V and J genes are TRBV7-9 and TRBJ2-7; 14 nucleotides match TRBD2. With 3 bases clipped from V and 6 bases from J, the junction kept 1 base outside the gene matches. CDR3 length: 14 amino acids. In germline, CDR1 is SEHNR, CDR2 FQNEAQ (reference sequence). CDR3 bases: TGTGCCAGCAGCTTTGGACTAGCGGGAGGCGAGCAGTACTTC. It specifies CASSFGLAGGEQYF.

This chain joins TRBV9 and TRBJ2-7; tentative D call: TRBD1 (8 bases). The CDR3 loop spans 17 amino acids. Germline V gene lookup returns CDR1 SGDLS and CDR2 YYNGEE. Trimming removed 6 bases from V and 3 bases from J, with 25 bases in between. The CDR3 nucleotides are TGTGCCAGCACCGGGGGGAGAGGACAGGGCCCGTACTACGAGCAGTACTTC. It is translated as CASTGGRGQGPYYEQYF.

V and J are TRBV24-1 and TRBJ2-1; D perhaps matches TRBD1 (5 bases). Germline V gives CDR1 KGHDR, CDR2 SFDVKD. There are 13 residues in the CDR3. Trimming took off 4 bases at V and 6 bases at J, with 9 bases between the two ends. CDR3 bases: TGTGCCACCAGTGAAAGGACACTCAATGAGCAGTTCTTC. Translated, it gives CATSERTLNEQFF.

The chain uses TRBV2 and TRBJ1-6; 8 bases line up with TRBD1. The CDR3 length is 12 residues. J was trimmed by 7 bases and V by 8 bases; bases with no gene match: 1. Germline CDR1 reads SNHLY; CDR2 reads FYNNEI. This chain's CDR3 is CASRTGNSPLHF. The CDR3 DNA reads as TGTGCCAGCCGGACAGGGAATTCACCCCTCCACTTT.

The chain joins TRBV19 to TRBJ2-6, with D uncertain. Trimming pared 5 bases from V and 2 bases from J, leaving 4 bases between. Germline CDR1 LNHDA, CDR2 SQIVND (reference sequence). The CDR3 runs to 13 residues. CDR3 DNA sequence: TGTGCCAGTAGTGGCCCTGGGGCCAACGTCCTGACTTTC. This gives the protein CASSGPGANVLTF.